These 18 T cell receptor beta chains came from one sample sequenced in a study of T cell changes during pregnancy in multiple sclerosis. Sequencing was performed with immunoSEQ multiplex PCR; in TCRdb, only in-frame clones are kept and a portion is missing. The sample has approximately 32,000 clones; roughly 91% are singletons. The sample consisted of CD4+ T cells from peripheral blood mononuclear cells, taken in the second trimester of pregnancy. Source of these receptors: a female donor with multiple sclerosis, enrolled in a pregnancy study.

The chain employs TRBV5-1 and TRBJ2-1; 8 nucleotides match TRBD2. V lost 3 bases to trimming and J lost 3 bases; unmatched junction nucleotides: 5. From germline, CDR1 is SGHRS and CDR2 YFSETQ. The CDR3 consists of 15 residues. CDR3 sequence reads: CASSWTSRLYNEQFF. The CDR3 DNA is TGCGCCAGCAGCTGGACTAGCAGACTCTACAATGAGCAGTTCTTC.

The CDR3, as DNA: TGTGCCTGGAGTTTACCCCCCCCACGGGATACTGAAGCTTTCTTT. Translated, it gives CAWSLPPPRDTEAFF. The chain couples TRBV30 to TRBJ1-1; D gene uncertain. Germline lookup yields CDR1 GTSNPN and CDR2 SVGIG (reference sequence). Trimming stripped 2 bases from V and 5 bases from J, with 18 bases between. The CDR3 has 15 residues.

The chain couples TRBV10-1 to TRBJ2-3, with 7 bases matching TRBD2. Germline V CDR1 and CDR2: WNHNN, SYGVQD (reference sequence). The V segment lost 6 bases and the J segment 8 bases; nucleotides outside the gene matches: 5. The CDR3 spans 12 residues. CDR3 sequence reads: CASSTSGVTQYF. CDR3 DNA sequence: TGCGCCAGCAGCACGAGCGGGGTTACGCAGTATTTT.

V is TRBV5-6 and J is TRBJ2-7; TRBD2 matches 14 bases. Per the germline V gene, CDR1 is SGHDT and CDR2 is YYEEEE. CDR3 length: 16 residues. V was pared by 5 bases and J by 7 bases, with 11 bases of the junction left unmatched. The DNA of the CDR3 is TGTGCCAGCAGGGTCGGACTAGCGGGAGGCTATCGGGAGCAGTACTTC. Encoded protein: CASRVGLAGGYREQYF. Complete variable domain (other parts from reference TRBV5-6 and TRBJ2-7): DAGVTQSPTHLIKTRGQQVTLRCSPKSGHDTVSWYQQALGQGPQFIFQYYEEEERQRGNFPDRFSGHQFPNYSSELNVNALLLGDSALYLCASRVGLAGGYREQYFGPGTRLTVT.

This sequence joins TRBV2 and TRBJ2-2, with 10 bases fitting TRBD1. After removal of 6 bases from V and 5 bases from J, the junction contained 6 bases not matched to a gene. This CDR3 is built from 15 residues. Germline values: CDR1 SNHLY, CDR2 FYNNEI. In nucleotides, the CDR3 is TGTGCCAGCAGACGACAGGGGGCGCGAACCGGGGAGCTGTTTTTT. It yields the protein CASRRQGARTGELFF.

The chain's CDR3 is CASSKTGGTEAFF. CDR3 in DNA: TGCGCCAGCAGCAAAACAGGGGGCACTGAAGCTTTCTTT. This chain links TRBV10-2 with TRBJ1-1; 8 bases map to TRBD1. The CDR3 contains 13 residues. V dropped 6 bases and J dropped 4; count of bases not matched to a gene: 4. Germline V lookup: CDR1 WSHSY, CDR2 SAAADI.

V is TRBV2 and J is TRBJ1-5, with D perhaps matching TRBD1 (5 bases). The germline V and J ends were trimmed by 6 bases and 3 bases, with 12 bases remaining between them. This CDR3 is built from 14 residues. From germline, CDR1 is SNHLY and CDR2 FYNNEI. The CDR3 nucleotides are TGTGCCAGCAGGGACACCGTCAACAATCAGCCCCAGCATTTT. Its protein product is CASRDTVNNQPQHF. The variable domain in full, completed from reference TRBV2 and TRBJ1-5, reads EPEVTQTPSHQVTQMGQEVILRCVPISNHLYFYWYRQILGQKVEFLVSFYNNEISEKSEIFDDQFSVERPDGSNFTLKIRSTKLEDSAMYFCASRDTVNNQPQHFGDGTRLSIL.

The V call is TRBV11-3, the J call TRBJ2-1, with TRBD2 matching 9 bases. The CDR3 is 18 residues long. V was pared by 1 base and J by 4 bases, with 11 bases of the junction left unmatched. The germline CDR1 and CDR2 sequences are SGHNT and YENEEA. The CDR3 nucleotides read TGTGCCAGCAGCTTAGGGGGGGCCCTAGCGGGAAAGTACAATGAGCAGTTCTTC. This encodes CASSLGGALAGKYNEQFF.

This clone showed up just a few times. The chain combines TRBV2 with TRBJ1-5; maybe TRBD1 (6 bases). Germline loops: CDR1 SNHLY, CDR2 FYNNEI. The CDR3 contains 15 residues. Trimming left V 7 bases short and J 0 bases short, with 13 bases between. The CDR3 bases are TGTGCCAGCAATCCGGGACAAACTAGCAATCAGCCCCAGCATTTT. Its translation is CASNPGQTSNQPQHF.

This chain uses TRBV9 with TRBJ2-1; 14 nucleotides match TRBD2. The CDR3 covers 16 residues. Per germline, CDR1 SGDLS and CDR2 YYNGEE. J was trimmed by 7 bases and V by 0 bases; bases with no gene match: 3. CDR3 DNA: TGTGCCAGCAGCGTAGTGAGGACTAGCGGGAGGAATGAGCAGTTCTTC. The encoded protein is CASSVVRTSGRNEQFF.

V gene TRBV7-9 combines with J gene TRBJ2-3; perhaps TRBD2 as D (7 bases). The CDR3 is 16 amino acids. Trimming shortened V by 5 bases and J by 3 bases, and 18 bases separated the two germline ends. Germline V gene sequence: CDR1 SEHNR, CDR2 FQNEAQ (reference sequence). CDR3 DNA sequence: TGTGCCAGCAGCCGAAAGGGGGGGATTAGTACAGATACGCAGTATTTT. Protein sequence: CASSRKGGISTDTQYF.

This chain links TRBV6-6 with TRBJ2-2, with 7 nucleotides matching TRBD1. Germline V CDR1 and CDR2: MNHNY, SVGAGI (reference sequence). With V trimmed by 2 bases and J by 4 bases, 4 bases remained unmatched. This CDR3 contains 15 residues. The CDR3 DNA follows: TGTGCCAGCAGTTACGGGGGACAGATCACCGGGGAGCTGTTTTTT. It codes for CASSYGGQITGELFF.

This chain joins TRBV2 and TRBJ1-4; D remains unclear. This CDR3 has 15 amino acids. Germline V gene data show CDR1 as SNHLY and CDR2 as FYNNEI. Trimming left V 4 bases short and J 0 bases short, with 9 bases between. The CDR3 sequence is CASSAWGATNEKLFF. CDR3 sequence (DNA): TGTGCCAGCAGTGCTTGGGGAGCAACTAATGAAAAACTGTTTTTT.

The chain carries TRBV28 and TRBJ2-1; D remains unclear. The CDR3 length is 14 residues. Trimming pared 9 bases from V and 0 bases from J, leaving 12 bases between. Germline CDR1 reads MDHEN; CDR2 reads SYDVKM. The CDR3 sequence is CASFSTSSYNEQFF. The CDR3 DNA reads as TGTGCCAGTTTCTCCACGAGCTCCTACAATGAGCAGTTCTTC.

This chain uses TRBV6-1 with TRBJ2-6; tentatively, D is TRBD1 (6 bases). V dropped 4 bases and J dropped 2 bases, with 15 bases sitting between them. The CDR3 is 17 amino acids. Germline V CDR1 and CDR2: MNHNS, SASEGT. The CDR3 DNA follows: TGTGCCAGCAGTGTCCTTACACCAGGGGCTGGGGCCAACGTCCTGACTTTC. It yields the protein CASSVLTPGAGANVLTF.

As DNA, the CDR3 is TGCGCCAGCAGCTTGGGGGGGGGACAATACGAGCAGTACTTC. The encoded protein is CASSLGGGQYEQYF. V gene TRBV5-1 combines with J gene TRBJ2-7; D possibly corresponds to TRBD2 (7 bases). Deletions cut 0 bases from V and 4 bases from J, with 11 bases between. In germline, CDR1 is SGHRS, CDR2 YFSETQ. This CDR3 region has 14 residues.

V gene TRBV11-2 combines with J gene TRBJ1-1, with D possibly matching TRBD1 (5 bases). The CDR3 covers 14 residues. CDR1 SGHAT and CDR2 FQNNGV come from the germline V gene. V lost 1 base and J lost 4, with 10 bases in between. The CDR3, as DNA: TGTGCCAGCAGCTTAGCAGGGTGGAGCACTGAAGCTTTCTTT. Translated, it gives CASSLAGWSTEAFF.

The CDR3 DNA follows: TGTGCCAGCAGCGGGGGACAGGGGCTTGCCAATGAGCAGTTCTTC. Translated, it gives CASSGGQGLANEQFF. The chain carries TRBV7-9 and TRBJ2-1; 10 bases are a match to TRBD1. Germline V lookup: CDR1 SEHNR, CDR2 FQNEAQ (reference sequence). The CDR3 covers 15 residues. V was clipped by 5 bases and J by 6 bases; unmatched bases: 7. Drawing the rest from reference TRBV7-9 and TRBJ2-1, the complete variable domain is DTGVSQNPRHKITKRGQNVTFRCDPISEHNRLYWYRQTLGQGPEFLTYFQNEAQLEKSRLLSDRFSAERPKGSFSTLEIQRTEQGDSAMYLCASSGGQGLANEQFFGPGTRLTVL.